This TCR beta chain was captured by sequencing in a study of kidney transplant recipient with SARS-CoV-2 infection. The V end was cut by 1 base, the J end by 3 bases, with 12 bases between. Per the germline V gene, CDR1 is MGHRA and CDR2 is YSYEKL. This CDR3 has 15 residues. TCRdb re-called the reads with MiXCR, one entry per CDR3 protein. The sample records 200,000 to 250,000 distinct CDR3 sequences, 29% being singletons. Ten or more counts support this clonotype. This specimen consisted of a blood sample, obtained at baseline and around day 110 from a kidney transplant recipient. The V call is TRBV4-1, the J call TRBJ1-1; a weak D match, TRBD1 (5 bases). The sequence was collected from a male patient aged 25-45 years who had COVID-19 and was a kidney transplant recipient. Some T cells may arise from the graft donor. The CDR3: CASSQVYGGDTEAFF. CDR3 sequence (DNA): TGCGCCAGCAGCCAAGTCTATGGGGGGGACACTGAAGCTTTCTTT.